This TCR beta chain was documented in a study of shared clonotypes between healthy human individuals. Study summary: Researchers drew samples from a couple of women and a few men aged 18 to 49.

Sequenced by immunoSEQ multiplex PCR; TCRdb stores in-frame clones only, minus some. The sample has approximately 1.4 million clones; around 98% are singletons. V was clipped by 5 bases and J by 6 bases, with 17 bases between them. In germline, CDR1 is SGHTA, CDR2 FQGNSA. There are 14 residues in the CDR3. This rearrangement joins TRBV7-2 to TRBJ2-7; perhaps TRBD2 as D (5 bases). The TCR was taken from a man aged 30-40 years in good health. The sample comprised naive CD4+ T cells sorted from blood. Indicated subset: CD45RA+ positively selected. The CDR3 here is CASSPGIWTFEQYF. The CDR3 region has the DNA TGTGCCAGCAGCCCCGGGATCTGGACCTTCGAGCAGTACTTC.